Below are 11 T cell receptor beta chains sequenced from a single sample in a study of blood T cell repertoires in COVID-19. Some clones are missing from TCRdb's copy, which holds only in-frame ones; the method was immunoSEQ multiplex PCR. The data hold some 170,000 clones, with 65% to 85% observed a single time. Sequencing was carried out using peripheral blood. These receptors were obtained from a woman of 80 years or more with active or convalescent COVID-19.

The chain recombines TRBV3-1 (or the pseudogene TRBV3-2) with TRBJ2-2; maybe TRBD2 (5 bases). CDR3 length: 17 residues. Germline CDR1 reads LGHDT; CDR2 reads YNNKEL (reference sequence). V lost 0 bases, J lost 5 bases, and 16 bases lay in between. The CDR3 reads CASSQEVRGTGTGELFF. CDR3 sequence (DNA): TGTGCCAGCAGCCAAGAAGTCCGGGGTACCGGGACCGGGGAGCTGTTTTTT.

V is TRBV5-1 and J is TRBJ1-1, with D uncertain. The CDR3 runs 14 residues. CDR1 and CDR2 from the germline V gene are SGHRS and YFSETQ. V was clipped by 3 bases and J by 3 bases, with 12 bases between them. The CDR3 bases are TGCGCCAGCAGCTCAAGCGAGGGTTACACTGAAGCTTTCTTT. Translating gives CASSSSEGYTEAFF.

CDR3 in amino acids: CASSLTENYEQYF. The DNA for the CDR3 is TGTGCCAGCAGCCTGACAGAAAACTACGAGCAGTACTTC. The chain links TRBV6-6 to TRBJ2-7, with D maybe TRBD1 (5 bases). With 6 bases removed from V and 3 bases from J, the gap between germline ends came to 12 bases. The CDR3 runs to 13 residues. Germline V gene lookup returns CDR1 MNHNY and CDR2 SVGAGI (reference sequence).

This clone occurred a few times. The chain combines TRBV2 with TRBJ2-1; 9 bases agree with TRBD2. The V gene's germline CDR1 is SNHLY and CDR2 FYNNEI. The junction had 7 bases not matched to a gene; V was cut back by 3 bases and J by 7 bases. The CDR3 consists of 15 residues. CDR3 sequence: CASSESRGGSNEQFF. The CDR3 nucleotides are TGTGCCAGCAGTGAGTCGCGGGGGGGCAGTAATGAGCAGTTCTTC.

This clone came up a few times. V gene TRBV7-2 combines with J gene TRBJ2-2; maybe TRBD1 (5 bases). This CDR3 comprises 14 residues. From germline, CDR1 is SGHTA and CDR2 FQGNSA. Trimming took 3 bases from V and 1 from J, leaving 6 bases between them. The CDR3 DNA sequence: TGTGCCAGCAGCTTTGACAGGAACACCGGGGAGCTGTTTTTT. Translation: CASSFDRNTGELFF. The full variable domain, rest sourced from reference TRBV7-2 and TRBJ2-2, is GAGVSQSPSNKVTEKGKDVELRCDPISGHTALYWYRQSLGQGLEFLIYFQGNSAPDKSGLPSDRFSAERTGGSVSTLTIQRTQQEDSAVYLCASSFDRNTGELFFGEGSRLTVL.

This clone has more than one count but fewer than ten. The genes are TRBV19 and TRBJ1-3, with D possibly matching TRBD1 (5 bases). The CDR3 runs 13 residues. V was clipped by 10 bases and J by 0 bases, with 10 bases between them. Germline V lookup: CDR1 LNHDA, CDR2 SQIVND (reference sequence). CDR3 protein: CATRQSSGNTIYF. In DNA, the CDR3 is TGTGCCACCAGACAGAGCTCTGGAAACACCATATATTTT.

The chain combines TRBV2 with TRBJ1-1, with D unclear. V was clipped by 1 base and J by 5 bases, with 17 bases between them. The germline V gene encodes CDR1 SNHLY and CDR2 FYNNEI. CDR3 length: 16 residues. The chain's CDR3 is CASSEGQPRRRTEAFF. The DNA of the CDR3 is TGTGCCAGCAGTGAAGGGCAACCAAGGAGGAGGACTGAAGCTTTCTTT. Full variable domain (outside the CDR3, taken from reference TRBV2 and TRBJ1-1): EPEVTQTPSHQVTQMGQEVILRCVPISNHLYFYWYRQILGQKVEFLVSFYNNEISEKSEIFDDQFSVERPDGSNFTLKIRSTKLEDSAMYFCASSEGQPRRRTEAFFGQGTRLTVV.

This chain links TRBV5-4 with TRBJ1-1, with D perhaps matching TRBD1 (5 bases). CDR1 and CDR2 from the germline V gene are SGHNT and YYREEE (reference sequence). The CDR3 loop spans 14 amino acids. The germline V and J ends were trimmed by 0 bases and 0 bases, with 6 bases remaining between them. In DNA, the CDR3 is TGTGCCAGCAGCTTGGAGGGGCTGAACACTGAAGCTTTCTTT. Translated, it gives CASSLEGLNTEAFF.

The chain carries TRBV5-4 and TRBJ1-1; 8 nucleotides align to TRBD1. The germline V gene has CDR1 SGHNT and CDR2 YYREEE (reference sequence). CDR3 length: 16 amino acids. Trimming removed 0 bases from V and 2 bases from J; junction bases left unmatched: 6. CDR3 loop: CASSLEADRGNTEAFF. The DNA of the CDR3 is TGTGCCAGCAGCTTGGAGGCAGACAGGGGAAACACTGAAGCTTTCTTT.

This chain joins TRBV3-1 (or the pseudogene TRBV3-2) and TRBJ1-2; 7 nucleotides match TRBD1. The CDR3 sequence is 13 residues long. The J segment lost 3 bases and the V segment lost 3 bases, leaving 1 base of the junction unmatched. Germline-derived CDR1 and CDR2 are LGHDT and YNNKEL (reference sequence). CDR3 nucleotide sequence: TGTGCCAGCAGCCAGGGACAGTACTATGGCTACACCTTC. Its protein is CASSQGQYYGYTF.

The chain uses TRBV5-1 and TRBJ1-1, with D perhaps matching TRBD1 (5 bases). The CDR3 is 14 residues long. Germline V gene data show CDR1 as SGHRS and CDR2 as YFSETQ. V was pared by 7 bases and J by 1 base, with 14 bases between. This chain's CDR3 is CASASDSTNTEAFF. CDR3 sequence (DNA): TGCGCCAGCGCCTCCGACAGCACGAACACTGAAGCTTTCTTT.